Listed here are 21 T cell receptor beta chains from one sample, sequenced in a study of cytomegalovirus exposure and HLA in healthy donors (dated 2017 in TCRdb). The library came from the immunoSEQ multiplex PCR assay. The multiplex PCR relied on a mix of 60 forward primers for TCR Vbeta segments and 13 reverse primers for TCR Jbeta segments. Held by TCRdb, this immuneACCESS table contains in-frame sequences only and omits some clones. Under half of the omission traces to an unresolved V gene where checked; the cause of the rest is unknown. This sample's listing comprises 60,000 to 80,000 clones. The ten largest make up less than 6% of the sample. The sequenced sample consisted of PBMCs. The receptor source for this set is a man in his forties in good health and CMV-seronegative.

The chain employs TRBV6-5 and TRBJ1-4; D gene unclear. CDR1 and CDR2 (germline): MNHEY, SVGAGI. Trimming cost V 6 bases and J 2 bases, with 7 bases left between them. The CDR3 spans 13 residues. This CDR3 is CASRSGTNEKLFF. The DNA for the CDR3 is TGTGCCAGCAGGTCGGGGACTAATGAAAAACTGTTTTTT.

CDR3 region: CASSVSPRATGVGNTIYF. The DNA of the CDR3 is TGTGCCAGCAGCGTATCCCCCCGAGCGACAGGGGTTGGAAACACCATATATTTT. The rearrangement links TRBV9 to TRBJ1-3, with 8 bases fitting TRBD1. There are 18 residues in the CDR3. Trimming cost V 1 base and J 3 bases; bases outside gene matches: 12. Germline CDR1 is SGDLS and CDR2 is YYNGEE.

CDR3 DNA: TGTGCCAGCAGCCAAGAAGCGGGGTCCCAGTACTTC. This codes for CASSQEAGSQYF. The chain couples TRBV4-2 to TRBJ2-5, with 7 positions matching TRBD2. Germline CDR1 is LGHNA and CDR2 is YNFKEQ. This CDR3 has 12 residues. The trim removed 0 bases at V and 9 bases at J, leaving 1 base unmatched.

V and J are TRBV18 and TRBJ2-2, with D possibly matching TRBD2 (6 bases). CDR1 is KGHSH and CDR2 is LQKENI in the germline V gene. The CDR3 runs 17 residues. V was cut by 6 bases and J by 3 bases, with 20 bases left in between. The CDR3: CASSQPIGSIYTGELFF. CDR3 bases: TGTGCCAGCTCGCAACCAATCGGGAGTATTTACACCGGGGAGCTGTTTTTT.

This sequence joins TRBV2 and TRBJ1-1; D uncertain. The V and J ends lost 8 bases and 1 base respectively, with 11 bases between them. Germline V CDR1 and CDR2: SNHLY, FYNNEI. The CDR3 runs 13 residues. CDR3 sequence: CASGQVWNTEAFF. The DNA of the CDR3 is TGTGCCAGCGGTCAGGTGTGGAACACTGAAGCTTTCTTT.

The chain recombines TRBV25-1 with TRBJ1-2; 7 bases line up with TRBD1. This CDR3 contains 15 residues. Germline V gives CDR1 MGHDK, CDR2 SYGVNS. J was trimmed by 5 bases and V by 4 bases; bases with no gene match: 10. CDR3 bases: TGTGCCAGCAGTGGACAGGGCCCCACCCTGTATGGCTACACCTTC. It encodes CASSGQGPTLYGYTF.

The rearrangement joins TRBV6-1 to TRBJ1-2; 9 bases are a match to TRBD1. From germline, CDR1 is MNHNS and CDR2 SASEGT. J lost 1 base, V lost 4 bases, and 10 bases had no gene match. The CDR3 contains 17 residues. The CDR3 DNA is TGTGCCAGCAGTGTAAACGGACAGGGGTTCCTTAACTATGGCTACACCTTC. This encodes CASSVNGQGFLNYGYTF.

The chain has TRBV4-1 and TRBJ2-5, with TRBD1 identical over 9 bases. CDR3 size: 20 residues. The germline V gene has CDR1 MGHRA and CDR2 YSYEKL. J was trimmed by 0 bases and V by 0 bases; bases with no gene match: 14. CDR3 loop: CASSQEPGTGNMLDQETQYF. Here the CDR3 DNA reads TGCGCCAGCAGCCAAGAGCCCGGGACAGGGAATATGTTGGACCAAGAGACCCAGTACTTC.

CDR3 DNA: TGTGCCTGGAGTGTACGGCTAGCGGAGTCTGAGCAGTACTTC. Translated, it gives CAWSVRLAESEQYF. The chain combines TRBV30 with TRBJ2-5; 7 bases align to TRBD2. Looked up from germline, CDR1 is GTSNPN and CDR2 is SVGIG (reference sequence). V gave up 0 bases and J gave up 11 bases; unmatched junction bases: 12. This CDR3 has 14 amino acids.

The CDR3 sequence is CASSPGGNEQFF. The CDR3 nucleotides read TGTGCCAGCAGCCCGGGTGGGAATGAGCAGTTCTTC. This chain joins TRBV5-6 and TRBJ2-1; D is uncertain. CDR1 is SGHDT, CDR2 YYEEEE, per germline. V lost 4 bases and J 7 bases, leaving 9 bases between the germline ends. The CDR3 runs 12 residues.

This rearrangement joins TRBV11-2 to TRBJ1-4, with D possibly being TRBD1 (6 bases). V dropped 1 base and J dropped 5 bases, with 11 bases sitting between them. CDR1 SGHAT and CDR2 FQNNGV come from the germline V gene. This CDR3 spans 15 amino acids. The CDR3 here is CASSLGTAGNEKLFF. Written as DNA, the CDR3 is TGTGCCAGCAGCTTAGGGACAGCCGGAAATGAAAAACTGTTTTTT. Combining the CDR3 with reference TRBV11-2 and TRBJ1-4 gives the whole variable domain EAGVAQSPRYKIIEKRQSVAFWCNPISGHATLYWYQQILGQGPKLLIQFQNNGVVDDSQLPKDRFSAERLKGVDSTLKIQPAKLEDSAVYLCASSLGTAGNEKLFFGSGTQLSVL.

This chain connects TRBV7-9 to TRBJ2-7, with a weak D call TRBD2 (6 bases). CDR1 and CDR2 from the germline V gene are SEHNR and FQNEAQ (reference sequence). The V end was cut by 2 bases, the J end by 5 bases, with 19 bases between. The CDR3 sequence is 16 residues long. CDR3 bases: TGTGCCAGCAGCTTACTTGGGCGGGGCCCCCAGGACGAGCAGTACTTC. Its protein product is CASSLLGRGPQDEQYF.

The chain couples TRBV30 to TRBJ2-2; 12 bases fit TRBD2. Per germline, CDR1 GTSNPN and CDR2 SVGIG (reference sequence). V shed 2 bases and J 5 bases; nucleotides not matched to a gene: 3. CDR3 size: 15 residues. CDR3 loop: CAWSRLAGETGELFF. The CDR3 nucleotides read TGTGCCTGGAGTAGACTAGCGGGGGAAACCGGGGAGCTGTTTTTT.

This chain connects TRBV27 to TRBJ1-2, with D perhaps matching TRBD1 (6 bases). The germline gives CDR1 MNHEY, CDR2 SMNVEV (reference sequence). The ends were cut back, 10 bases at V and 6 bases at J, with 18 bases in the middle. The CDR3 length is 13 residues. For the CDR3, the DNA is TGTGCCACCCGCCCGAGGGGGACCGATGGCTACACCTTC. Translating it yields CATRPRGTDGYTF.

CDR3: CASSRGQGKETQYF. The CDR3 DNA follows: TGCGCCAGCAGCAGGGGACAGGGTAAGGAGACCCAGTACTTC. The chain uses TRBV5-1 and TRBJ2-5, with 9 bases lining up with TRBD1. The CDR3 has 14 amino acids. The germline V gene encodes CDR1 SGHRS and CDR2 YFSETQ. V was pared by 4 bases and J by 5 bases, with 6 bases of the junction left unmatched.

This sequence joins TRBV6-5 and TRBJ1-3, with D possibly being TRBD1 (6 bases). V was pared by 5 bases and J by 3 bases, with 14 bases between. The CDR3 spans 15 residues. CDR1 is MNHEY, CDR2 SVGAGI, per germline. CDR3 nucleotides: TGTGCCAGCAGTACCCGCAGGGGTGGTGGAAACACCATATATTTT. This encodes CASSTRRGGGNTIYF.

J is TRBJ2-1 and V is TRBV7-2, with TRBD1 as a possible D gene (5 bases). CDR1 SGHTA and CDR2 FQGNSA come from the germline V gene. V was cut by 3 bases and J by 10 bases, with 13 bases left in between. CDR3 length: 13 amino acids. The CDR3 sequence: CASSFMGRTEQFF. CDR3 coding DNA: TGTGCCAGCAGCTTCATGGGAAGGACAGAGCAGTTCTTC.

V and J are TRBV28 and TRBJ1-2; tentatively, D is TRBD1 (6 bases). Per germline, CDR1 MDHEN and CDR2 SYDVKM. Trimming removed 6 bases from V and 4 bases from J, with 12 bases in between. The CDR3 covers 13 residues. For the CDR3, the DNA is TGTGCCAGCAGCTCTAGCAGGGGCTATGGCTACACCTTC. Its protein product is CASSSSRGYGYTF.

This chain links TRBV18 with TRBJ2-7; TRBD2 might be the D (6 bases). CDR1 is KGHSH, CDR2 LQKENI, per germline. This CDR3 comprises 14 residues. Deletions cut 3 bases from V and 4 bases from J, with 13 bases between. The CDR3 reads CASSPRGEWYEQYF. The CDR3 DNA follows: TGTGCCAGCTCACCGCGCGGGGAGTGGTACGAGCAGTACTTC.

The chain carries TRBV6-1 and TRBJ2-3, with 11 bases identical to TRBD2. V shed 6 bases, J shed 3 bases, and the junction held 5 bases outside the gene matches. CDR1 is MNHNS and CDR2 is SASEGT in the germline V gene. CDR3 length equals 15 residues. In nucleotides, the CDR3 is TGTGCCAGCAGGGGTAGCGGGAGGGCGACAGATACGCAGTATTTT. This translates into CASRGSGRATDTQYF.

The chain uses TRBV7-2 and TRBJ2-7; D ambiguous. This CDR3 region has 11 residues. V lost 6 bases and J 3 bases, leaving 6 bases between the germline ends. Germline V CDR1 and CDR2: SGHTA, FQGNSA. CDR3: CASRTGYEQYF. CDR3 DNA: TGTGCCAGCAGGACTGGCTACGAGCAGTACTTC.